This T cell receptor (beta chain) is drawn from a study of multiple sclerosis patients with progressive multifocal leukoencephalopathy. Points on this clone: Antigen unknown.

Sample time point: time of PML onset. The T3 samples were drawn when PML began. Method: immunoSEQ multiplex PCR; TCRdb's copy keeps in-frame clones and lacks some. The sample lists 25,000 to 35,000 clones; approximately 85% were seen once. CDR3 length equals 13 residues. Germline V gene sequence: CDR1 MNHNY, CDR2 SVGAGI (reference sequence). Unmatched junction bases numbered 7, after V lost 6 bases and J lost 9 bases. The study, taken as a whole, reports: TRBV and TRBJ usage showed no common pattern when PML developed. The findings' link to JC virus versus immunocompromise remained uncertain.

The sample in question was PBMCs, obtained from a patient treated with natalizumab. This TCR derives from a woman in her 30s with progressive multifocal leukoencephalopathy. The chain employs TRBV6-6 and TRBJ2-1; 8 bases line up with TRBD1. The CDR3 region is CASSPGQGGEQFF. Written as DNA, the CDR3 is TGTGCCAGCAGCCCCGGACAGGGCGGTGAGCAGTTCTTC.